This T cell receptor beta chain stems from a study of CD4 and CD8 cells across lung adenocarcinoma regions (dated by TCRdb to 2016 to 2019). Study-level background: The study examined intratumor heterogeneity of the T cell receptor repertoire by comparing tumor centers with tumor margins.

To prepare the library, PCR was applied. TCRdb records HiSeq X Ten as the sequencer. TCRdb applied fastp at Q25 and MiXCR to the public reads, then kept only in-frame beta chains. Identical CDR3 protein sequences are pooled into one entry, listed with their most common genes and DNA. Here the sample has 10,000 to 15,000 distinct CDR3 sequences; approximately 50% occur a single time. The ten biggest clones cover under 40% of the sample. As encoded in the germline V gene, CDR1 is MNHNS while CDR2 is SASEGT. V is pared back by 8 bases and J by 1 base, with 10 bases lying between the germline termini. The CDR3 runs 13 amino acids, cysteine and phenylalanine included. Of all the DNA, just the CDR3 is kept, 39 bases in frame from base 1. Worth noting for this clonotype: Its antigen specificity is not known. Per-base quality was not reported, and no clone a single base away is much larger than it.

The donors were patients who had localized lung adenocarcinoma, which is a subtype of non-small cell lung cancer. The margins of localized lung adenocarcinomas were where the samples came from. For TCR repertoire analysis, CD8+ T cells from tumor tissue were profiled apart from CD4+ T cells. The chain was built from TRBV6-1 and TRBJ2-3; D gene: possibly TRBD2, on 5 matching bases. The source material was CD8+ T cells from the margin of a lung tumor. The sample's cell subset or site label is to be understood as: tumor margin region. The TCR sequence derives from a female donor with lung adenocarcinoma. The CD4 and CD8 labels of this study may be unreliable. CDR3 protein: CASSLGGTDTQYF. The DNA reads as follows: TGTGCCAGCTCTTTGGGAGGCACAGATACGCAGTATTTT.